Listed here are 16 T cell receptor beta chains from one sample, sequenced in a study of T cell responses to AZD1222 COVID-19 vaccine. Profiling relied on immunoSEQ multiplex PCR, and the TCRdb table lists in-frame clones only, not all of them. The sample includes 85,000 to 90,000 clones, around 90% of them seen just once. The input for sequencing was peripheral blood, taken on day 0 of AZD1222 vaccination. Source of these receptors: an adult in good health.

This chain joins TRBV5-1 and TRBJ1-2, with D possibly matching TRBD1 (5 bases). The CDR3 is 13 residues long. The V gene lost 4 bases and the J gene lost 8 bases, with 15 bases spanning the gap. Germline V gene data show CDR1 as SGHRS and CDR2 as YFSETQ. CDR3 amino acids: CASSPGGAEGYTF. The CDR3 nucleotides are TGCGCCAGCAGCCCCGGTGGGGCGGAGGGCTACACCTTC. The whole variable domain, remainder taken from reference TRBV5-1 and TRBJ1-2, is KAGVTQTPRYLIKTRGQQVTLSCSPISGHRSVSWYQQTPGQGLQFLFEYFSETQRNKGNFPGRFSGRQFSNSRSEMNVSTLELGDSALYLCASSPGGAEGYTFGSGTRLTVV.

The chain is built from TRBV27 and TRBJ2-3; 10 nucleotides agree with TRBD2. Germline trimming cut 3 bases from V and 5 bases from J; bases unmatched to any gene: 14. The CDR3 contains 18 residues. Germline values: CDR1 MNHEY, CDR2 SMNVEV (reference sequence). Here the CDR3 DNA reads TGTGCCAGCAGTTTGATTGGGTCTAGCGGGAGAGGGGTAGATACGCAGTATTTT. It codes for CASSLIGSSGRGVDTQYF.

The chain links TRBV7-2 to TRBJ2-2; TRBD1 agrees at 11 bases. The CDR3 runs to 18 residues. The germline V gene encodes CDR1 SGHTA and CDR2 FQGNSA. V gave up 4 bases and J gave up 7 bases; unmatched junction bases: 14. The CDR3 DNA reads as TGTGCCAGCAGCTCCACTTCCGGGACAGGGGGATGGATCGGGGAGCTGTTTTTT. This codes for CASSSTSGTGGWIGELFF.

The chain couples TRBV5-1 to TRBJ1-4; the D gene is possibly TRBD1 (6 bases). Germline CDR1 is SGHRS and CDR2 is YFSETQ. The V gene lost 0 bases and the J gene lost 6 bases, with 12 bases spanning the gap. CDR3 length equals 15 residues. Here the CDR3 reads CASSLGRGWDEKLFF. The CDR3 DNA reads as TGCGCCAGCAGCTTGGGCAGGGGTTGGGATGAAAAACTGTTTTTT. Full variable domain (rest looked up from reference TRBV5-1 and TRBJ1-4): KAGVTQTPRYLIKTRGQQVTLSCSPISGHRSVSWYQQTPGQGLQFLFEYFSETQRNKGNFPGRFSGRQFSNSRSEMNVSTLELGDSALYLCASSLGRGWDEKLFFGSGTQLSVL.

The rearrangement joins TRBV29-1 to TRBJ2-4; 9 bases align to TRBD1. V lost 6 bases and J lost 0; bases outside the gene matches: 12. Per germline, CDR1 SQVTM and CDR2 ANQGSEA. CDR3 length equals 17 residues. CDR3 region: CSVWDRVGLLAKNIQYF. The CDR3 nucleotides read TGCAGCGTCTGGGACAGGGTTGGTTTACTAGCCAAAAACATTCAGTACTTC. Using reference TRBV29-1 and TRBJ2-4 for the parts outside the CDR3, the full variable domain is SAVISQKPSRDICQRGTSLTIQCQVDSQVTMMFWYRQQPGQSLTLIATANQGSEATYESGFVIDKFPISRPNLTFSTLTVSNMSPEDSSIYLCSVWDRVGLLAKNIQYFGAGTRLSVL.

This clone turned up a few times. V gene TRBV11-1 combines with J gene TRBJ2-5, with D perhaps TRBD1 (6 bases). Trimming left V 5 bases short and J 5 bases short, with 18 bases between. CDR1 SGHAT and CDR2 FQDESV come from the germline V gene (reference sequence). The CDR3 covers 15 residues. The CDR3 region is CASSATTGLEETQYF. CDR3 bases: TGTGCCAGCAGCGCCACAACAGGGCTTGAGGAGACCCAGTACTTC.

This clone was counted a single time. The chain has TRBV5-1 and TRBJ2-1; D is possibly TRBD1 (6 bases). Trimming left V 4 bases short and J 9 bases short, with 11 bases between. The CDR3 consists of 12 residues. Germline CDR1 SGHRS, CDR2 YFSETQ. Here the CDR3 DNA reads TGCGCCAGCAGCATACAGGGTGGTGAGCAGTTCTTC. Protein sequence: CASSIQGGEQFF.

The V and J genes are TRBV3-1 (or the pseudogene TRBV3-2) and TRBJ2-3; 14 bases fit TRBD2. This CDR3 has 20 residues. Losses at the gene ends were 4 bases for V and 7 bases for J; bases not matched to a gene: 19. CDR1 and CDR2 (germline): LGHDT, YNNKEL (reference sequence). CDR3 residues: CASSLTTGLAGGVPPYTQYF. The DNA for the CDR3 is TGTGCCAGCAGCCTAACTACCGGACTAGCGGGAGGAGTGCCGCCTTATACGCAGTATTTT.

This rearrangement joins TRBV5-1 to TRBJ2-2; 7 bases are a match to TRBD1. V lost 7 bases and J lost 2; bases outside the gene matches: 11. Germline CDR1 reads SGHRS; CDR2 reads YFSETQ. The CDR3 contains 16 residues. CDR3 sequence reads: CASGGKTGANTGELFF. The CDR3, as DNA: TGCGCCAGCGGGGGAAAAACAGGGGCCAACACCGGGGAGCTGTTTTTT.

This clone appeared once. This chain uses TRBV10-3 with TRBJ2-3, with 12 bases lining up with TRBD2. Trimming cost V 6 bases and J 4 bases; bases outside gene matches: 8. The germline V gene has CDR1 ENHRY and CDR2 SYGVKD. The CDR3 has 16 residues. CDR3 sequence: CAISPSTSGRADTQYF. Written as DNA, the CDR3 is TGTGCCATCAGCCCATCGACTAGCGGGAGAGCAGATACGCAGTATTTT.

The chain joins TRBV30 to TRBJ2-7; D may be TRBD1 (6 bases). Germline loops: CDR1 GTSNPN, CDR2 SVGIG (reference sequence). CDR3 size: 14 residues. V shed 2 bases and J shed 7 bases, with 18 bases lying between them. The CDR3 reads CAWSRGQNPWEQYF. CDR3 nucleotides: TGTGCCTGGAGTCGTGGACAGAACCCTTGGGAGCAGTACTTC.

This clone was seen once. This chain joins TRBV18 and TRBJ1-2; D perhaps matches TRBD1 (5 bases). The CDR3 runs 13 residues. In germline, CDR1 is KGHSH, CDR2 LQKENI. Trimming pared 5 bases from V and 4 bases from J, leaving 11 bases between. The CDR3 region is CASSTRDGYGYTF. CDR3 in DNA: TGTGCCAGCTCAACCCGGGACGGCTATGGCTACACCTTC.

The rearrangement joins TRBV29-1 to TRBJ1-5, with D possibly being TRBD1 (5 bases). Deletions cut 6 bases from V and 2 bases from J, with 14 bases between. Germline V CDR1 and CDR2: SQVTM, ANQGSEA. CDR3 length: 14 amino acids. In DNA, the CDR3 is TGCAGCGTCAAGTCGGGGGGTGGCAATCAGCCCCAGCATTTT. This encodes CSVKSGGGNQPQHF.

This sequence joins TRBV11-2 and TRBJ2-7; the match to TRBD2 covers 11 bases. Germline CDR1 and CDR2: SGHAT and FQNNGV. J was trimmed by 4 bases and V by 5 bases; bases with no gene match: 7. This CDR3 region has 15 residues. CDR3 amino acids: CASSPTSGRRYEQYF. The CDR3 coding sequence is TGTGCCAGCAGCCCTACTAGCGGGAGACGGTACGAGCAGTACTTC.

This clone was picked up one time. The chain is built from TRBV28 and TRBJ1-1; D is undetermined. Trimming shortened V by 10 bases and J by 0 bases, and 15 bases separated the two germline ends. CDR1 is MDHEN, CDR2 SYDVKM, per germline. This CDR3 has 14 residues. CDR3 sequence: CAISSPGVNTEAFF. CDR3 bases: TGTGCCATCTCCTCTCCAGGAGTGAACACTGAAGCTTTCTTT.

The rearrangement joins TRBV27 to TRBJ1-5, with TRBD1 matching over 7 bases. Trimming took 3 bases from V and 9 from J; bases not matched to a gene: 2. There are 12 residues in the CDR3. The V gene's germline CDR1 is MNHEY and CDR2 SMNVEV (reference sequence). CDR3 amino acids: CASSFQGGPQHF. In nucleotides, the CDR3 is TGTGCCAGCAGTTTCCAGGGGGGGCCCCAGCATTTT.